This T cell receptor beta chain was identified during a study of shared clonotypes between healthy human individuals. Study background: CD4 naive and CD4 memory each took three plates per donor, while CD8 naive took two and CD8 memory one.

V lost 3 bases and J 3 bases, leaving 14 bases between the germline ends. The CDR3 is 15 residues long. Germline V gene data show CDR1 as MDHEN and CDR2 as SYDVKM. Terminally differentiated effector memory CD45RA+ cells were left out of the naive CD8 fraction, which was CD45RO-negative and positively selected for CCR7. The study drew all its donors from Caucasian adults living in Nashville, Tennessee. Study results and limitations: Memory subsets generally showed smaller estimated richness than naive subsets did.

As concerns this clone: The antigen remains undetermined.

Original processing methods: Quality scores were absent from the junction-only immunoSEQ sequences, so filtering differed. This table comes from immunoSEQ multiplex PCR, and its TCRdb copy is limited to in-frame clones, with some not included. The V and J calls and clone size are taken from that table; D and trimming were inferred from the DNA. This sample has millions of clones, with roughly 91% found just once. The genes are TRBV28 and TRBJ1-1; possibly TRBD1 for D (5 bases). This sequence was found in a man aged 18-30 years in good health. Some clones in this sample may be carry-over from other donors' samples. Specimen: naive CD8+ T cells from PBMCs. The CDR3 DNA sequence: TGTGCCAGCAGTTTCGGGGACCAAGGGGACACTGAAGCTTTCTTT. Protein: CASSFGDQGDTEAFF.